This is a list of T cell receptor beta chains from one sample in a study of cytomegalovirus exposure and HLA in healthy donors. TCRdb keeps only in-frame clones here, not all; method: immunoSEQ multiplex PCR. The sample holds about 280,000 clones; roughly 90% are singletons and the top ten take around 0.92%. Sequences were obtained from PBMCs. Receptors were obtained from a woman aged 18-29 years in good health and CMV-seronegative. Both conserved end residues are part of each CDR3. D genes are given only for firm matches. Clone size is given for some rows only: seen once, a few or many times, or a class if the clone is expanded.

d_call	v_call	j_call	clone_size	cdr3_aa	cdr3_nt
NA	TRBV2	TRBJ2-3	once	CARIRDTQYF	TGTGCCAGAATACGGGATACGCAGTATTTT
TRBD1	TRBV7-3	TRBJ1-1	NA	CASSRTGANTEAFF	TGTGCCAGCAGCCGGACAGGGGCAAACACTGAAGCTTTCTTT
TRBD2	TRBV9	TRBJ2-3	NA	CASSLAGGGTDTQYF	TGTGCCAGCAGCCTAGCGGGAGGGGGCACAGATACGCAGTATTTT
TRBD1	TRBV6-1	TRBJ1-2	NA	CASSELLRDSHGYTF	TGTGCCAGCAGTGAACTTTTAAGGGACAGCCATGGCTACACCTTC
TRBD1	TRBV2	TRBJ2-3	NA	CASTFDRGQDTQYF	TGTGCCAGCACCTTCGACAGGGGGCAAGATACGCAGTATTTT
NA	TRBV4-2	TRBJ1-3	NA	CASSQVPGISGNTIYF	TGTGCCAGCAGCCAAGTTCCTGGCATCTCTGGAAACACCATATATTTT
NA	TRBV27	TRBJ2-5	NA	CASSPRLGSETQYF	TGTGCCAGCAGTCCCAGACTAGGGTCGGAGACCCAGTACTTC
NA	TRBV9	TRBJ2-1	NA	CASSVGVGVNEQFF	TGTGCCAGCAGCGTAGGTGTGGGAGTAAATGAGCAGTTCTTC
NA	TRBV9	TRBJ2-1	NA	CASSLRTGLGSDEQFF	TGTGCCAGCAGCTTACGTACGGGGTTAGGTAGCGATGAGCAGTTCTTC
NA	TRBV2	TRBJ2-5	NA	CASSRASETQYF	TGTGCCAGCAGCAGGGCCTCGGAGACCCAGTACTTC
TRBD2	TRBV2	TRBJ2-4	NA	CASSEALHGLAGLAKNIQYF	TGTGCCAGCAGTGAAGCGCTTCATGGACTAGCGGGACTAGCCAAAAACATTCAGTACTTC
NA	TRBV6-6	TRBJ1-1	NA	CASSYGQFETEAFF	TGTGCCAGCAGTTATGGACAGTTTGAAACTGAAGCTTTCTTT
NA	TRBV27	TRBJ1-3	NA	CASRTDFSGNTIYF	TGTGCCAGCAGGACAGATTTCTCTGGAAACACCATATATTTT
NA	TRBV6-1	TRBJ2-3	NA	CASNGVGTDTQYF	TGTGCCAGCAACGGGGTAGGCACAGATACGCAGTATTTT
TRBD1	TRBV5-4	TRBJ1-1	NA	CASSRSGQVNTEAFF	TGTGCCAGCAGCCGCTCCGGACAGGTTAACACTGAAGCTTTCTTT
TRBD1	TRBV27	TRBJ1-5	NA	CASRADRVNQPQHF	TGTGCCAGCAGAGCCGACAGGGTCAATCAGCCCCAGCATTTT